The 25 T cell receptor beta chains below come from one sample, sequenced in a study of metastatic and nonmetastatic thyroid tumors. There were no patients who had received any treatment before thyroid surgery. TCRdb re-called the PCR reads via MiXCR. The repertoire holds about 34,000 clones, with about 15% as singletons. Input material: blood. The receptors derive from a female donor with papillary thyroid cancer or a benign thyroid nodule (not recorded which). Some clones in this sample may be carry-over from other donors' samples.

This clone ranks as medium-sized. The chain employs TRBV12-3 or TRBV12-4 and TRBJ1-2, with 8 bases that match TRBD1. V lost 2 bases to trimming and J lost 2 bases; unmatched junction nucleotides: 1. This CDR3 spans 14 amino acids. CDR3 coding DNA: TGTGCCAGCAGTTTAACAGGGGGAAACTATGGCTACACCTTC. This translates into CASSLTGGNYGYTF.

This clone was recorded at least ten times. The CDR3 DNA follows: TGTGCCAGCAGCTTAGACAGGGCAGATTCACCCCTCCACTTT. As protein: CASSLDRADSPLHF. J is TRBJ1-6 and V is TRBV28; TRBD1 aligns across 7 bases. Trimming removed 6 bases from V and 8 bases from J; junction bases left unmatched: 7. CDR3 size: 14 residues. Germline V gene sequence: CDR1 MDHEN, CDR2 SYDVKM.

This clone was seen ten or more times. This chain's CDR3 is CASSRMGAETQYF. The CDR3 bases are TGTGCCAGCAGCCGAATGGGGGCCGAGACCCAGTACTTC. This chain connects TRBV7-2 to TRBJ2-5; possibly TRBD1 for D (6 bases). Germline lookup yields CDR1 SGHTA and CDR2 FQGNSA. The CDR3 is made up of 13 amino acids. V was shortened by 5 bases and J by 5 bases, with 12 bases between the two germline ends. Based on the CDR3 plus reference TRBV7-2 and TRBJ2-5, the full variable domain is GAGVSQSPSNKVTEKGKDVELRCDPISGHTALYWYRQSLGQGLEFLIYFQGNSAPDKSGLPSDRFSAERTGGSVSTLTIQRTQQEDSAVYLCASSRMGAETQYFGPGTRLLVL.

This sequence joins TRBV11-2 and TRBJ2-3, with D tentatively TRBD2 (6 bases). V was trimmed by 6 bases and J by 8 bases, leaving 21 bases between them. Germline CDR1 reads SGHAT; CDR2 reads FQNNGV. The length of the CDR3 is 15 residues. Here the CDR3 DNA reads TGTGCCAGCAGGGCGGAACGGGAGAACACCGCTACGCAGTATTTT. The encoded protein is CASRAERENTATQYF. Filled out from reference TRBV11-2 and TRBJ2-3, the complete variable domain reads EAGVAQSPRYKIIEKRQSVAFWCNPISGHATLYWYQQILGQGPKLLIQFQNNGVVDDSQLPKDRFSAERLKGVDSTLKIQPAKLEDSAVYLCASRAERENTATQYFGPGTRLTVL.

This clone was seen many times. This sequence joins TRBV11-1 and TRBJ2-3, with 9 bases identical to TRBD2. The CDR3 totals 15 residues. Unmatched junction bases numbered 2, after V lost 3 bases and J lost 1 base. The germline CDR1 and CDR2 sequences are SGHAT and FQDESV (reference sequence). The CDR3 loop reads CASSLTSGGTDTQYF. DNA of the CDR3: TGTGCCAGCAGCTTGACTAGCGGAGGCACAGATACGCAGTATTTT. The whole variable domain, remainder taken from reference TRBV11-1 and TRBJ2-3, is EAEVAQSPRYKITEKSQAVAFWCDPISGHATLYWYRQILGQGPELLVQFQDESVVDDSQLPKDRFSAERLKGVDSTLKIQPAELGDSAMYLCASSLTSGGTDTQYFGPGTRLTVL.

This clone was seen many times. This chain joins TRBV7-9 and TRBJ1-1; 9 bases are a match to TRBD1. Germline assignment: CDR1 SEHNR and CDR2 FQNEAQ (reference sequence). The CDR3 has 15 residues. The junction had 7 bases not matched to a gene; V was cut back by 3 bases and J by 5 bases. In DNA, the CDR3 is TGTGCCAGCAGCTTGGGACAGGGATGGGATACTGAAGCTTTCTTT. Its protein product is CASSLGQGWDTEAFF.

This clone was detected ten times or more. The gene calls are TRBV5-1 and TRBJ2-1; 9 positions agree with TRBD2. J gave up 2 bases and V 0 bases, and 6 bases lay outside the gene matches. This CDR3 is built from 17 residues. CDR1 and CDR2 (germline): SGHRS, YFSETQ. The CDR3 is CASSLVSSGIPYNEQFF. DNA for the CDR3: TGCGCCAGCAGCTTGGTGTCTAGCGGGATACCCTACAATGAGCAGTTCTTC.

In this sample, this clone turned up many times. The chain's CDR3 is CASSFRQVSYEQYF. CDR3 DNA: TGTGCCAGCAGCTTTAGGCAGGTCTCCTACGAGCAGTACTTC. V is TRBV11-2 and J is TRBJ2-7; D ambiguous. CDR1 and CDR2 from the germline V gene are SGHAT and FQNNGV. Trimming left V 3 bases short and J 0 bases short, with 9 bases between. The CDR3 runs 14 residues.

This clone was counted a few times. The chain carries TRBV28 and TRBJ2-7; no firm D call. The CDR3 totals 13 residues. Germline V CDR1 and CDR2: MDHEN, SYDVKM. Trimming stripped 5 bases from V and 2 bases from J, with 10 bases between. The CDR3 protein is CASSKGRAYEQYF. The CDR3 DNA follows: TGTGCCAGCAGTAAAGGCCGGGCCTACGAGCAGTACTTC.

This clone appeared many times. The chain carries TRBV11-2 and TRBJ1-1; D ambiguous. Germline CDR1 and CDR2: SGHAT and FQNNGV. The CDR3 extends over 12 amino acids. V gave up 1 base and J gave up 2 bases, with 2 bases separating them. CDR3 sequence: CASSLANTEAFF. CDR3 DNA sequence: TGTGCCAGCAGCTTAGCCAACACTGAAGCTTTCTTT.

Ten or more counts support this clone. CDR3 coding DNA: TGTGCCAGCAGTTTAGTGACACGGGGGGTCTCCAATCAGCCCCAGCATTTT. Translation gives CASSLVTRGVSNQPQHF. The chain recombines TRBV12-3 or TRBV12-4 with TRBJ1-5, with D maybe TRBD1 (5 bases). Trimming shortened V by 1 base and J by 3 bases, and 16 bases separated the two germline ends. The CDR3 covers 17 residues.

The V gene is TRBV20-1, the J gene TRBJ1-3; 10 bases agree with TRBD1. The CDR3 consists of 18 residues. Germline CDR1 reads DFQATT; CDR2 reads SNEGSKA (reference sequence). V was pared by 5 bases and J by 1 base, with 14 bases of the junction left unmatched. CDR3 bases: TGCAGTGCTCCCCGGGACAGGGGCTACCATCCTTCTGGAAACACCATATATTTT. Translating gives CSAPRDRGYHPSGNTIYF.

There are many counts of this clone. This chain links TRBV5-1 with TRBJ2-7, with TRBD1 matching 7 bases. The J segment lost 12 bases and the V segment lost 3 bases, leaving 9 bases of the junction unmatched. CDR1 SGHRS and CDR2 YFSETQ come from the germline V gene. This CDR3 is 12 amino acids long. The CDR3 is CASSSELDRTYF. The DNA of the CDR3 is TGCGCCAGCAGCTCGGAACTGGACAGGACGTACTTC. The variable domain in full, with the rest retrieved from reference TRBV5-1 and TRBJ2-7, is KAGVTQTPRYLIKTRGQQVTLSCSPISGHRSVSWYQQTPGQGLQFLFEYFSETQRNKGNFPGRFSGRQFSNSRSEMNVSTLELGDSALYLCASSSELDRTYFGPGTRLTVT.

This clone was seen ten or more times. The chain combines TRBV7-2 with TRBJ2-7; 9 nucleotides align to TRBD1. The CDR3 is made up of 15 amino acids. V gave up 5 bases and J gave up 6 bases; unmatched junction bases: 11. Looked up from germline, CDR1 is SGHTA and CDR2 is FQGNSA. The CDR3 here is CASSPTGTGYSEQYF. The DNA of the CDR3 is TGTGCCAGCAGCCCGACCGGGACAGGGTATTCCGAGCAGTACTTC.

This clone was found many times. This chain links TRBV7-8 with TRBJ1-1; D is undetermined. This CDR3 is 12 amino acids long. The V gene's germline CDR1 is SGHVS and CDR2 FQNEAQ. V lost 5 bases to trimming and J lost 1 base, with 5 bases between them. CDR3 sequence reads: CASSRANTEAFF. The CDR3 DNA follows: TGTGCCAGCAGCCGAGCGAACACTGAAGCTTTCTTT.

There are many counts of this clone. The rearrangement joins TRBV3-1 to TRBJ1-6, with D uncertain. Trimming removed 1 base at V and 11 bases at J, with 9 bases between. CDR1 is LGHDT and CDR2 is YNNKEL in the germline V gene (reference sequence). The CDR3 has 13 residues. In nucleotides, the CDR3 is TGTGCCAGCAGCCAAGGGCGAGATCCACCCCTCCACTTT. It specifies CASSQGRDPPLHF.

On this clone itself: The junction departs from germline at one end; a sequencing error may be responsible. The chain links TRBV6-5 to TRBJ1-1, with D possibly TRBD1 on 6 matching bases. This CDR3 spans 13 amino acids. In germline, CDR1 is MNHEY, CDR2 SVGAGI. CDR3 loop: CASTLLWDTEALF. The CDR3 region has the DNA TGTGCCAGCACTTTGTTGTGGGACACTGAAGCTTTATTT.

The table lists this clone with many counts. The gene calls are TRBV20-1 and TRBJ2-3; the match to TRBD2 covers 10 bases. The CDR3 covers 13 residues. Trimming cost V 2 bases and J 6 bases; bases outside gene matches: 2. CDR1 DFQATT and CDR2 SNEGSKA come from the germline V gene (reference sequence). CDR3 in amino acids: CSARLAGVDTQYF. The CDR3 coding sequence is TGCAGTGCTAGACTAGCGGGAGTTGATACGCAGTATTTT.

The chain employs TRBV13 and TRBJ2-1; 12 bases fit TRBD2. There are 16 residues in the CDR3. Germline-derived CDR1 and CDR2 are PRHDT and FYEKMQ (reference sequence). The V gene end was trimmed by 5 bases and the J gene end by 5 bases; junction bases not matched to a gene: 7. The CDR3 DNA reads as TGTGCCAGCAGCCCCTGGACTAGCGGGACGAACAATGAGCAGTTCTTC. Translating gives CASSPWTSGTNNEQFF.

This clone was seen at least ten times. CDR3 region: CASSLGLAGPQETQYF. As DNA, the CDR3 is TGTGCCAGCAGCCTTGGACTAGCGGGTCCCCAAGAGACCCAGTACTTC. The gene calls are TRBV7-2 and TRBJ2-5, with 11 bases fitting TRBD2. V gave up 5 bases and J gave up 1 base; unmatched junction bases: 6. The CDR3 loop spans 16 amino acids. Germline values: CDR1 SGHTA, CDR2 FQGNSA.

A remark on this clone: The junction does not match germline at one end; this may be a read error. This chain joins TRBV27 and TRBJ1-2, with D possibly matching TRBD1 (6 bases). CDR1 and CDR2 (germline): MNHEY, SMNVEV (reference sequence). The CDR3 is 14 residues long. This CDR3 is CASCDRRFSYCYTF. The CDR3 DNA sequence: TGTGCCAGCTGTGACAGGCGGTTCTCCTATTGCTACACCTTC.

CDR3 DNA: TGTGCCAGCACCAGGGGGAGAGGATCACCCCTCCACTTT. Its protein product is CASTRGRGSPLHF. The chain has TRBV27 and TRBJ1-6, with 7 bases identical to TRBD1. The germline V gene has CDR1 MNHEY and CDR2 SMNVEV (reference sequence). The length of the CDR3 is 13 residues. V dropped 7 bases and J dropped 10; count of bases not matched to a gene: 7.

A word on this clone: At one boundary the junction diverges from the germline segment, which might be a read error. Other DNA sequences from this sample encode an identical CDR3 as well. The chain is built from TRBV5-6 and TRBJ2-3; D is perhaps TRBD1 (5 bases). This CDR3 is built from 13 residues. CDR1 is SGHDT, CDR2 YYEEEE, per germline. The CDR3 loop is CASRHTGTDTQYF. The CDR3 DNA reads as TGCGCCAGCAGACACACAGGTACAGATACGCAGTATTTT. The complete variable domain, with remaining parts taken from reference TRBV5-6 and TRBJ2-3, reads DAGVTQSPTHLIKTRGQQVTLRCSPKSGHDTVSWYQQALGQGPQFIFQYYEEEERQRGNFPDRFSGHQFPNYSSELNVNALLLGDSALYLCASRHTGTDTQYFGPGTRLTVL.

This clone was detected ten times or more. The rearrangement joins TRBV6-1 to TRBJ2-2, with a possible D match to TRBD1 (5 bases). Trimming removed 10 bases from V and 4 bases from J, with 19 bases in between. Germline CDR1 is MNHNS and CDR2 is SASEGT. The CDR3 runs 15 residues. The CDR3 nucleotides are TGTGCCACATATAAGACAGTTCCCCTCACCGGGGAGCTGTTTTTT. Translated, it gives CATYKTVPLTGELFF.

This clone turned up a few times. The rearrangement links TRBV10-2 to TRBJ2-7; D is unresolved. Germline CDR1 WSHSY, CDR2 SAAADI. The CDR3 is made up of 12 amino acids. Trimming took off 6 bases at V and 3 bases at J, with 9 bases between the two ends. The CDR3 protein is CASRVWIYEQYF. The CDR3 bases are TGCGCCAGCAGAGTCTGGATCTACGAGCAGTACTTC.